In this sample, the clone carrying this T cell receptor beta chain turned up a few times. The antigen remains undetermined. Germline assignment: CDR1 SGHRS and CDR2 YFSETQ. Trimming took off 4 bases at V and 4 bases at J, with 17 bases between the two ends. The CDR3 is 15 residues long. This record belongs to a study of T-cell memory formation after mild COVID-19. Study-wide results and caveats: The SARS-CoV-2 specificity of second-wave clones reaching peak at day 37 remained unverified. The CD4+ clones that contracted clustered mainly within CM and EM, and the CD8+ clones concentrated in EMRA.

TCR alpha and TCR beta cDNA libraries with sample barcodes and UMIs came from 5'RACE using constant-segment primers. TCRdb ran MiXCR on the 5' RACE reads and lists one entry per CDR3 protein. The sample holds about 450,000 distinct CDR3 sequences; about 25% are singletons and the top ten take 13%. The chain carries TRBV5-1 and TRBJ1-2, with a possible D match to TRBD1 (6 bases). Specimen: PBMCs or a T cell subset sorted from them (not recorded which). This TCR was sampled from an adult woman who had mild COVID-19 (a few samples of this study predate the infection). Cell type and time point are not known. The CDR3: CASSMGHPSPYGYTF. The CDR3 DNA sequence: TGCGCCAGCAGCATGGGACATCCAAGCCCCTATGGCTACACCTTC.